Below are 2 T cell receptor beta chains sequenced from a single sample in a study of cytomegalovirus exposure and HLA in healthy donors. The PCR was carried out with 60 Vbeta primers and 13 Jbeta primers. Assay used: immunoSEQ multiplex PCR; TCRdb lists only in-frame clones, some missing. This sample has about 120,000 clones; approximately 66% occur once, and the top ten carry more than 6.5%. The sample comprised PBMCs. The receptors originated from a woman between 40 and 55 years old in good health and CMV-seropositive.

The genes are TRBV29-1 and TRBJ1-3; D gene unclear. This CDR3 has 16 amino acids. Germline V gives CDR1 SQVTM, CDR2 ANQGSEA. The germline V and J ends were trimmed by 4 bases and 0 bases, with 16 bases remaining between them. The CDR3 sequence: CSVAKKVGASGNTIYF. The CDR3 nucleotides are TGCAGCGTTGCCAAAAAGGTAGGAGCCTCTGGAAACACCATATATTTT. Full variable domain (remainder filled in from reference TRBV29-1 and TRBJ1-3): SAVISQKPSRDICQRGTSLTIQCQVDSQVTMMFWYRQQPGQSLTLIATANQGSEATYESGFVIDKFPISRPNLTFSTLTVSNMSPEDSSIYLCSVAKKVGASGNTIYFGEGSWLTVV.

This clone was counted a few times. V is TRBV27 and J is TRBJ1-1; D gene uncertain. Trimming shortened V by 1 base and J by 0 bases, and 9 bases separated the two germline ends. Germline CDR1 and CDR2: MNHEY and SMNVEV (reference sequence). The CDR3 covers 15 residues. The CDR3 region has the DNA TGTGCCAGCAGTTTATTGGCGGATATGAACACTGAAGCTTTCTTT. Protein sequence: CASSLLADMNTEAFF.